The entry below gives a single T cell receptor beta chain sequence along with its context. The antigen is unknown. The data were obtained in a study of shared clonotypes between healthy human individuals. Researchers ran the assay at a deep level. The assay was immunoSEQ multiplex PCR, and TCRdb's table has in-frame clones only and misses some. The sample yields 2 million to 2.5 million clones, about 94% seen once. Study observations and caveats: The sole specimen, blood, was sampled, and tissue repertoires likely differ.

HIV-negative, healthy adults without recent acute infections or vaccinations were the donors. The germline V gene encodes CDR1 SGHNT and CDR2 YYREEE (reference sequence). This CDR3 spans 16 amino acids. Trimming removed 2 bases from V and 5 bases from J, with 19 bases in between. This receptor was obtained from a man aged 18 to 30 in good health. The chain uses TRBV5-4 and TRBJ2-5; the D gene is possibly TRBD1 (6 bases). The sequenced material came from naive CD4+ T cells sorted from blood. Subset reported: CD45RA+ positively selected. The CDR3 protein is CASSFTGQRGLETQYF. In nucleotides, the CDR3 is TGTGCCAGCAGCTTTACCGGACAGAGAGGGTTGGAGACCCAGTACTTC.